The 4 T cell receptor beta chains reported below all come from one sample, sequenced in a study of OX40 agonist ivuxolimab in advanced cancers. Method: immunoSEQ multiplex PCR; TCRdb's copy keeps in-frame clones and lacks some. The sample has 81,000 or so clones; 88% are singletons. This specimen consisted of CD4+ or CD8+ T cells sorted from blood, obtained in a trial of the OX40 agonist ivuxolimab. The receptors stem from an adult with an advanced solid tumor such as melanoma, head and neck, liver or kidney cancer.

This chain connects TRBV4-2 to TRBJ2-1; perhaps TRBD1 as D (5 bases). V was trimmed by 2 bases and J by 8 bases, leaving 22 bases between them. The CDR3 sequence is 17 residues long. Germline CDR1 reads LGHNA; CDR2 reads YNFKEQ. The CDR3 region has the DNA TGTGCCAGCAGCCAACAGGGCCGGCGATTTGGGATTGATGAGCAGTTCTTC. Protein product: CASSQQGRRFGIDEQFF.

The V call is TRBV5-4, the J call TRBJ2-4; maybe TRBD1 (5 bases). From germline, CDR1 is SGHNT and CDR2 YYREEE (reference sequence). Trimming removed 4 bases from V and 2 bases from J, with 13 bases in between. The CDR3 loop spans 15 amino acids. The chain's CDR3 is CASSPPGMSKNIQYF. CDR3 sequence (DNA): TGTGCCAGCAGCCCTCCAGGGATGTCCAAAAACATTCAGTACTTC.

The gene calls are TRBV18 and TRBJ2-5, with D perhaps given as TRBD1 or TRBD2 (6 bases each). This CDR3 spans 17 amino acids. Germline V gene data show CDR1 as KGHSH and CDR2 as LQKENI. V was shortened by 3 bases and J by 2 bases, with 19 bases between the two germline ends. Here the CDR3 DNA reads TGTGCCAGCTCACCGACTAGTGGGGGGCCCATGCAAGAGACCCAGTACTTC. Encoded protein: CASSPTSGGPMQETQYF.

The genes are TRBV2 and TRBJ1-5; D is possibly TRBD1 (6 bases). Germline CDR1 SNHLY, CDR2 FYNNEI. The CDR3 contains 12 residues. The ends were cut back, 5 bases at V and 7 bases at J, with 9 bases in the middle. Here the CDR3 DNA reads TGTGCCAGCAGTCCAGGGGAGCAGCCCCAGCATTTT. Its protein is CASSPGEQPQHF.